One and the same sample provided the 2 T cell receptor beta chains below, sequenced in a study of cytomegalovirus exposure and HLA in healthy donors. Only in-frame clones appear in the TCRdb table, and some are missing; sequencing was by immunoSEQ multiplex PCR. The sample records 150,000 to 200,000 clones, about 87% being singletons. Sequencing was done on a sample of PBMCs. The receptors stem from a woman in her 30s in good health and CMV-seronegative.

The rearrangement links TRBV27 to TRBJ2-7; 10 bases are shared with TRBD1. J gave up 4 bases and V 4 bases, and 7 bases lay outside the gene matches. CDR1 and CDR2 (germline): MNHEY, SMNVEV (reference sequence). The CDR3 spans 15 residues. The CDR3 is CASSSIGTGDYEQYF. The CDR3 DNA reads as TGTGCCAGCAGTTCAATAGGGACAGGGGATTACGAGCAGTACTTC.

This clone came up once. The chain joins TRBV4-3 to TRBJ1-3, with 8 bases aligning to TRBD1. The CDR3 is 15 amino acids. Germline V gene sequence: CDR1 LGHNA, CDR2 YSLEER. The V segment lost 0 bases and the J segment 2 bases; nucleotides outside the gene matches: 0. CDR3 DNA: TGCGCCAGCAGCCAAGACAGGGGGCCTGGAAACACCATATATTTT. Translated, it gives CASSQDRGPGNTIYF.